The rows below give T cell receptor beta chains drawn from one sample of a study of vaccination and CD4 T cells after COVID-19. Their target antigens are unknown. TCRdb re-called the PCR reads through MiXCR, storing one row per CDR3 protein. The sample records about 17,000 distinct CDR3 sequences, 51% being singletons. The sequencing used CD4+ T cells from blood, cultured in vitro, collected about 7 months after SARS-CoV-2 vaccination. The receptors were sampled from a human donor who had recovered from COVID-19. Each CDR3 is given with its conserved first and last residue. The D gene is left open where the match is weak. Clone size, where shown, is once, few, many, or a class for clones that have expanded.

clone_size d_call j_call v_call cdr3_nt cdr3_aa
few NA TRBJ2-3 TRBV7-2 TGTGCCAGCAGCCTTCAGGGGGGGAGCACAGATACGCAGTATTTT CASSLQGGSTDTQYF
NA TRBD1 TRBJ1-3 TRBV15 TGTGCCACCAACACACTCGGGACAGGCGGATCTGGAAACACCATATATTTT CATNTLGTGGSGNTIYF
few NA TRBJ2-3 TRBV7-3 TGTGCCAGCAGCTTAAACAAAGGGACGCAGTATTTT CASSLNKGTQYF
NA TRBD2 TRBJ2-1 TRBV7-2 TGTGCCAGCAGCTTAACTCGACTAGCGGGGGTTGAGCAGTTCTTC CASSLTRLAGVEQFF
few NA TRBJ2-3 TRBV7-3 TGTGCCAGCAGCACGGGACTCCCGGGGGCAGATACGCAGTATTTT CASSTGLPGADTQYF
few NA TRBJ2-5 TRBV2 TGTGCCAGCAGTCGTCTTGAGACCCAGTACTTC CASSRLETQYF
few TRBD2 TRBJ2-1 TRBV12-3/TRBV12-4 TGTGCCAGCAGTTACGGACTAGCGGGAGTAGGTGAGCAGTTCTTC CASSYGLAGVGEQFF
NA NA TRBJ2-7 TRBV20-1 TGCAGTGCCATACCCTGGGGTTTCGAGCAGTACTTC CSAIPWGFEQYF
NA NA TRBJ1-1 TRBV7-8 TGTGCCAGCAGCTTACAGGAGGCGAGCACTGAAGCTTTCTTT CASSLQEASTEAFF
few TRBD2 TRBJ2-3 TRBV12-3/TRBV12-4 TGTGCCAGCAGTTTTGTGCGGGGAGGGAGTGATACGCAGTATTTT CASSFVRGGSDTQYF
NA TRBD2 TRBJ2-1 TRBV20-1 TGCAGTGCCCAGAGGGGCCTAGCGGGGGCGGTATACAATGAGCAGTTCTTC CSAQRGLAGAVYNEQFF
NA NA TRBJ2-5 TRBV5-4 TGTGCCAGCAGCTTGGCCGGCAGGGAGGAGACCCAGTACTTC CASSLAGREETQYF
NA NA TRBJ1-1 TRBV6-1 TGTGCCAGCAGGCCGTCGTTTGGCCTTGGGACTGAAGCTTTCTTT CASRPSFGLGTEAFF
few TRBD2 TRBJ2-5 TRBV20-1 TGCAGTGCTAGAGACGGGAGGGCCCAGTACTTC CSARDGRAQYF
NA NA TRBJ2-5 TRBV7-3 TGTGCCAGCAGCGTCCAGGGGCATGAGACCCAGTACTTC CASSVQGHETQYF
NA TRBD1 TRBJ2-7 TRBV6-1 TGTGCCAGCAGTGGCGCCGGGACAGAAGCCTACGAGCAGTACTTC CASSGAGTEAYEQYF
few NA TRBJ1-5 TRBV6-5 TGTGCCAGCAGTTACAAGGGGGATCAGCCCCAGCATTTT CASSYKGDQPQHF
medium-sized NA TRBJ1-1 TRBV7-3 TGTGCCAGCAGCTTGATGGGCGGCACTGAAGCTTTCTTT CASSLMGGTEAFF
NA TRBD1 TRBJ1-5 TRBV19 TGTGCCAGTAGTACGGGACAGGGATGGGATCAGCCCCAGCATTTT CASSTGQGWDQPQHF
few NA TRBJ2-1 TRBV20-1 TGCAGTGCTAGAGAACTCAATGAGCAGTTCTTC CSARELNEQFF
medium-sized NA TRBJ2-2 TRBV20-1 TGCAGTGCACTAACGGGCGGATTGACCGGGGAGCTGTTTTTT CSALTGGLTGELFF
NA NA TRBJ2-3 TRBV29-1 TGCAGCGGGGGGGCCGCCACAGATACGCAGTATTTT CSGGAATDTQYF
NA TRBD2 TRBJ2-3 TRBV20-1 TGCAGTGCGCGACTAGCGGGAGGGCCTCAGGACTATACGCAGTATTTT CSARLAGGPQDYTQYF
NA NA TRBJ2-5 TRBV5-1 TGCGCCAGCAGCTTGGCCGGGGGAGGCCAAGAGACCCAGTACTTC CASSLAGGGQETQYF
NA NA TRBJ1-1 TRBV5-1 TGCGCCAGCAGCCTCATACCGGGACCCAACACTGAAGCTTTCTTT CASSLIPGPNTEAFF
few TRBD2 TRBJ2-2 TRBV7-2 TGTGCCAGCAGTCTCGGGGGGGCTTCGGCCGGGGAGCTGTTTTTT CASSLGGASAGELFF
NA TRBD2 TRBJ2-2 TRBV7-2 TGTGCCAGCAGCGTAGTAGCGGGAGGTGTTCTGGGGGAGCTGTTTTTT CASSVVAGGVLGELFF
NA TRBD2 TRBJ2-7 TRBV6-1 TGTGCCAGCAAGGAAGCGGGAGTCGAGCAGTACTTC CASKEAGVEQYF
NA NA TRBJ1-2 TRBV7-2 TGTGCCAGCAGCTTAGGGGGCGTGAGCTATGGCTACACCTTC CASSLGGVSYGYTF
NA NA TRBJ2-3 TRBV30 TGTGCCTGGGGGAGACTGACGCCGAACGCAGATACGCAGTATTTT CAWGRLTPNADTQYF
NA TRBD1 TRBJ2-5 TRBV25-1 TGTGCCAGCAGTGCGACAGGGGGATTAGAGACCCAGTACTTC CASSATGGLETQYF
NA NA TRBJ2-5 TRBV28 TGTGCCAGCACCAAAAGGGGGGGGCCAGAGACCCAGTACTTC CASTKRGGPETQYF
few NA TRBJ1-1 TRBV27 TGTGCCAGCAGCTATCAGAGGGGCACTGAAGCTTTCTTT CASSYQRGTEAFF